This T cell receptor (beta chain) appears in the sequencing data of a study of T cell responses to AZD1222 COVID-19 vaccine. CDR1 is SGHRS, CDR2 YFSETQ, per germline. The CDR3 has 17 amino acids. The V and J ends lost 4 bases and 9 bases, in that order; junction bases with no gene match: 17. Sequenced by immunoSEQ multiplex PCR; TCRdb stores in-frame clones only, minus some. Of 85,000 to 120,000 clones in the sample, 85% to 90% are singletons; the top ten hold approximately 5.1%. The genes are TRBV5-1 and TRBJ2-1, with 9 bases aligning to TRBD1. This clonotype was obtained from an adult in good health. Sequencing used peripheral blood, obtained on day 0 of AZD1222 vaccination. Written as DNA, the CDR3 is TGCGCCAGCAGCGTCAACACCGGGACAGGGAGTGGGACTGAGCAGTTCTTC. Its protein product is CASSVNTGTGSGTEQFF.